This TCR beta chain is from a study of blood T cell repertoires in COVID-19. Original handling: Amplification with reference gene primers provided the estimates of nucleated cell counts. The protocol was immunoSEQ multiplex PCR, while the TCRdb copy is restricted to in-frame clones and leaves out a portion. D and trimming were read from the DNA, whereas the V and J calls and clone size are those reported in that table. The sample lists over 110,000 clones, 88% occurring once. Germline CDR1 is SGHTA and CDR2 is FQGTGA. V lost 1 base and J lost 3, with 15 bases in between. CDR3 length: 17 amino acids. The TCR comes from a woman in her fifties or sixties with acute or convalescent COVID-19. Source material: peripheral blood. The chain carries TRBV7-3 and TRBJ2-2; weak D call: TRBD2 (7 bases). The CDR3 is CASSLNRGGVDTGELFF. As DNA, the CDR3 is TGTGCCAGCAGCTTAAATAGGGGGGGCGTAGACACCGGGGAGCTGTTTTTT.